This T cell receptor beta chain was obtained from a study of high-grade serous ovarian cancer treatment subgroups. This CDR3 is built from 13 residues. From germline, CDR1 is KGHSH and CDR2 LQKENI. This table comes from immunoSEQ multiplex PCR, and its TCRdb copy is limited to in-frame clones, with some not included. The sample carries 2,500 to 3,500 clones, around 75% recorded once. The tumor samples were collected prior to definitive surgery or chemotherapy. Sequenced sample: tumor tissue. This TCR was recovered from a human donor with high-grade serous ovarian cancer. J is TRBJ2-5 and V is TRBV18; no clear D. The end of the DNA is better explained by TRBJ2-7, so the J call may be wrong. Written as DNA, the CDR3 is TGTGCCAGCTCACCCGACCTAACCTACGAGCAGTACTTC. The encoded protein is CASSPDLTYEQYF.